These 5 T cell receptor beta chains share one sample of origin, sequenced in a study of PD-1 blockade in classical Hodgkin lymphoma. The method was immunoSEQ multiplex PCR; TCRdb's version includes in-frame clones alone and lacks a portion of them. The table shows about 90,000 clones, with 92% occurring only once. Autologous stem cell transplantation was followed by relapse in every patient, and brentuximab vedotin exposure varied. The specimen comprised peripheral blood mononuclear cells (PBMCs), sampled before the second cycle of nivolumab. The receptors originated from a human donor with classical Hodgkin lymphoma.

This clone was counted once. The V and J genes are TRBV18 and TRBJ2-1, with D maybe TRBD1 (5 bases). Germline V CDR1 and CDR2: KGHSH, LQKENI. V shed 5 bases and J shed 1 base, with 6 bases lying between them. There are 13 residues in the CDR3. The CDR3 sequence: CASSDSSYNEQFF. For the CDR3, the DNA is TGTGCCAGCTCAGACAGTTCCTACAATGAGCAGTTCTTC.

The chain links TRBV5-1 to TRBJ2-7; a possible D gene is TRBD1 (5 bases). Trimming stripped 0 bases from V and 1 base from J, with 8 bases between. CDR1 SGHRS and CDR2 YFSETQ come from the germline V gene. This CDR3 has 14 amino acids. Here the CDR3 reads CASSLGQPSYEQYF. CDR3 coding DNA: TGCGCCAGCAGCTTGGGACAGCCATCCTACGAGCAGTACTTC.

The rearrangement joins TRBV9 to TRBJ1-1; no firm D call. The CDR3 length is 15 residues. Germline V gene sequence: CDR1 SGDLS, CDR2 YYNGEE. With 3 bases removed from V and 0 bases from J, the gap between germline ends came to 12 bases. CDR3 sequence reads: CASSATGRMNTEAFF. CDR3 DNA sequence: TGTGCCAGCAGCGCTACCGGGCGGATGAACACTGAAGCTTTCTTT.

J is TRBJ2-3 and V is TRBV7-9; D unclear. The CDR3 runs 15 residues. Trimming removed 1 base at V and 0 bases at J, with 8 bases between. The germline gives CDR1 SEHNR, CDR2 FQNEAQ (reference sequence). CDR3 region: CASSLGETSTDTQYF. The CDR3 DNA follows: TGTGCCAGCAGCTTAGGCGAAACTAGCACAGATACGCAGTATTTT.

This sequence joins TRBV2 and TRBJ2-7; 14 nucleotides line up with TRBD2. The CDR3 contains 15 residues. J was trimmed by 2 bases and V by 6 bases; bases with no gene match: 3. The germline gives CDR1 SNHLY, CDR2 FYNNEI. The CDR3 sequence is CASRVTSGRAYEQYF. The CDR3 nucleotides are TGTGCCAGCAGGGTGACTAGCGGGAGGGCCTACGAGCAGTACTTC.